The 22 T cell receptor beta chains in this list originate from one sample, sequenced in a study of Graves' ophthalmopathy and Graves' hyperthyroidism listed by TCRdb under 2018. The data were produced on an Illumina HiSeq 2000. For repertoire sequencing, TCR beta CDR3 regions were amplified from RNA transcripts. The first round of RT-PCR was done with HTBI primers and the Qiagen OneStep RT-PCR kit, and was followed by a second round of multiplex PCR, then size selection and purification. TCRdb took the public reads, trimmed them with fastp at Q25, ran MiXCR for clone calling and kept in-frame beta chains. Under each unique CDR3 protein, matching rows form one entry showing the most common genes and DNA. The sample includes about 240,000 distinct CDR3 sequences, with 45% to 55% observed a single time. Less than 60% of the sample is taken by the ten largest. Sequencing input: peripheral blood. Receptors originate from an adult man with Graves' ophthalmopathy.

In its sample, this clonotype was seen a few times. The chain is built from TRBV19 and TRBJ2-5; D unclear. This CDR3 region has 10 residues. V was trimmed by 6 bases and J by 4 bases, leaving 3 bases between them. Germline CDR1 and CDR2: LNHDA and SQIVND (reference sequence). The CDR3 sequence is CASRTETQYF. The CDR3 nucleotides read TGTGCCAGTAGGACAGAGACCCAGTACTTC.

The chain uses TRBV20-1 and TRBJ1-4; possibly TRBD1 for D (6 bases). The ends were cut back, 5 bases at V and 7 bases at J, with 17 bases in the middle. CDR1 and CDR2 from the germline V gene are DFQATT and SNEGSKA (reference sequence). This CDR3 comprises 14 residues. The CDR3 is CSAEIQGLSEKLFF. The CDR3 DNA reads as TGCAGTGCTGAAATACAGGGACTGAGTGAAAAACTGTTTTTT.

The chain carries TRBV20-1 and TRBJ2-7, with TRBD1 identical over 10 bases. Germline CDR1 DFQATT, CDR2 SNEGSKA (reference sequence). Trimming took 4 bases from V and 3 from J; bases not matched to a gene: 6. This CDR3 region has 14 residues. Here the CDR3 DNA reads TGCAGTGCTAAGGGACAGGGGCTGGGCTACGAGCAGTACTTC. This translates into CSAKGQGLGYEQYF.

J is TRBJ1-5 and V is TRBV4-1, with a weak D call TRBD1 (6 bases). CDR3 length: 14 amino acids. Trimming stripped 0 bases from V and 5 bases from J, with 8 bases between. Germline V gene lookup returns CDR1 MGHRA and CDR2 YSYEKL. The CDR3 spells CASSQEDSDQPQHF. CDR3 coding DNA: TGCGCCAGCAGCCAAGAGGACAGTGATCAGCCCCAGCATTTT.

J is TRBJ1-4 and V is TRBV7-8; no firm D call. Germline CDR1 is SGHVS and CDR2 is FQNEAQ. This CDR3 has 15 residues. V lost 3 bases and J lost 4, with 12 bases in between. CDR3 nucleotides: TGTGCCAGCAGCTTGGAGCACGGGGATAATGAAAAACTGTTTTTT. Protein sequence: CASSLEHGDNEKLFF.

The chain couples TRBV5-1 to TRBJ2-5, with 13 positions matching TRBD2. The germline V gene has CDR1 SGHRS and CDR2 YFSETQ. CDR3 length equals 17 residues. Trimming cost V 3 bases and J 2 bases; bases outside gene matches: 7. The CDR3 loop is CASSSGLAGVWQETQYF. The CDR3 DNA reads TGCGCCAGCAGCTCTGGACTAGCGGGAGTGTGGCAAGAGACCCAGTACTTC.

The CDR3 protein is CASSFPIDGGPEAFF. CDR3 DNA sequence: TGTGCCAGCAGCTTCCCGATCGATGGGGGGCCTGAAGCTTTCTTT. This chain links TRBV7-2 with TRBJ1-1; tentatively, D is TRBD1 (6 bases). Trimming cost V 3 bases and J 6 bases, with 17 bases left between them. This CDR3 comprises 15 residues. Germline V gene sequence: CDR1 SGHTA, CDR2 FQGNSA.

This clonotype occurred a few times. The chain joins TRBV9 to TRBJ1-2, with 9 bases aligning to TRBD1. This CDR3 contains 14 residues. V shed 10 bases, J shed 7 bases, and the junction held 14 bases outside the gene matches. CDR1 and CDR2 from the germline V gene are SGDLS and YYNGEE. In DNA, the CDR3 is TGTGCCCCGCCGGGACAGGGTGGGAAGGCTGGCTACACCTTC. It yields the protein CAPPGQGGKAGYTF.

This chain joins TRBV20-1 and TRBJ1-2, with 12 positions matching TRBD1. Germline V gives CDR1 DFQATT, CDR2 SNEGSKA (reference sequence). V dropped 5 bases and J dropped 8; count of bases not matched to a gene: 6. The CDR3 has 13 residues. CDR3 DNA: TGCAGTGCTCTCCCGGGACAGGGGGCGGGCTACACCTTC. Its protein product is CSALPGQGAGYTF.

The rearrangement links TRBV2 to TRBJ1-6; TRBD1 aligns across 10 bases. J lost 6 bases, V lost 5 bases, and 7 bases had no gene match. The CDR3 extends over 16 amino acids. In germline, CDR1 is SNHLY, CDR2 FYNNEI. DNA for the CDR3: TGTGCCAGCAGTCTCTTGGGACAGGGGAGTAATTCACCCCTCCACTTT. This encodes CASSLLGQGSNSPLHF.

Concerning this clonotype: This sequence may be a read error, since a much larger clone differs from it by one base. This chain connects TRBV12-3 or TRBV12-4 to TRBJ1-1; D is perhaps TRBD1 (5 bases). The CDR3 is 14 amino acids. V was trimmed by 5 bases and J by 3 bases, leaving 13 bases between them. CDR3 in DNA: TGTGCCAGCAGTGCGAGGGTCAGGGACACTGAAGCTTTCTTT. It specifies CASSARVRDTEAFF.

This chain connects TRBV5-4 to TRBJ1-2; possible D gene TRBD1, 5 bases. The CDR3 consists of 15 residues. CDR1 and CDR2 (germline): SGHNT, YYREEE (reference sequence). Trimming pared 2 bases from V and 2 bases from J, leaving 13 bases between. This CDR3 reads CASSFPGRENYGYTF. DNA for the CDR3: TGTGCCAGCAGCTTCCCAGGGCGGGAGAACTATGGCTACACCTTC.

This chain connects TRBV2 to TRBJ2-5, with TRBD1 identical over 8 bases. This CDR3 is 14 amino acids long. In germline, CDR1 is SNHLY, CDR2 FYNNEI. The trim removed 6 bases at V and 3 bases at J, leaving 6 bases unmatched. CDR3 nucleotide sequence: TGTGCCAGCAGCGTTCGGACAGGGAAAGAGACCCAGTACTTC. Its protein is CASSVRTGKETQYF.

J is TRBJ1-6 and V is TRBV20-1, with 11 positions matching TRBD1. Trimming removed 0 bases from V and 12 bases from J; junction bases left unmatched: 4. The CDR3 length is 14 residues. Per germline, CDR1 DFQATT and CDR2 SNEGSKA (reference sequence). The CDR3 here is CSARDRTGGEPLHF. CDR3 coding DNA: TGCAGTGCTAGAGATAGGACAGGGGGCGAACCCCTCCACTTT.

This clonotype was counted between two and nine times. The rearrangement links TRBV7-9 to TRBJ1-1; a possible D gene is TRBD1 (5 bases). Germline V gene data show CDR1 as SEHNR and CDR2 as FQNEAQ (reference sequence). This CDR3 is 12 amino acids long. V was shortened by 1 base and J by 10 bases, with 10 bases between the two germline ends. The CDR3 here is CASSLGRDGAFF. The CDR3 nucleotides read TGTGCCAGCAGCTTAGGCAGGGACGGAGCTTTCTTT. Full variable domain (rest looked up from reference TRBV7-9 and TRBJ1-1): DTGVSQNPRHKITKRGQNVTFRCDPISEHNRLYWYRQTLGQGPEFLTYFQNEAQLEKSRLLSDRFSAERPKGSFSTLEIQRTEQGDSAMYLCASSLGRDGAFFGQGTRLTVV.

In this sample, this clonotype turned up a few times. V usage is TRBV7-3 and J usage is TRBJ2-5, with D perhaps matching TRBD1 (5 bases). The CDR3 is 15 amino acids. Germline V CDR1 and CDR2: SGHTA, FQGTGA. V lost 4 bases to trimming and J lost 0 bases, with 12 bases between them. The CDR3 sequence is CASSSNDRDQETQYF. In nucleotides, the CDR3 is TGTGCCAGCAGCTCCAACGACAGAGACCAAGAGACCCAGTACTTC.

Concerning this clonotype itself: The final CDR3 position lacks the conserved phenylalanine or tryptophan, pointing to a likely read error. The V and J genes are TRBV6-2 or TRBV6-3 and TRBJ1-1; no clear D. Between the trimmed V and J ends, which lost 4 bases and 4 bases, there was a span of 13 bases. Germline CDR1 MNHEY, CDR2 SVGEGT. This CDR3 region has 14 residues. Written as DNA, the CDR3 is TGTGCCAGCAGTTCATCCTCACCAGGCACTGAAGCTTTCCTT. It translates to CASSSSSPGTEAFL.

The rearrangement uses TRBV7-9 and TRBJ2-7, with D perhaps TRBD2 (5 bases). V lost 5 bases and J 7 bases, leaving 24 bases between the germline ends. Germline CDR1 is SEHNR and CDR2 is FQNEAQ (reference sequence). The CDR3 spans 16 residues. The chain's CDR3 is CASSQEAVGISVEQYF. DNA for the CDR3: TGTGCCAGCAGCCAAGAAGCGGTAGGGATCTCCGTGGAGCAGTACTTC.

This clonotype appeared many times. V is TRBV2 and J is TRBJ1-4; 9 bases line up with TRBD1. The CDR3 contains 15 residues. In germline, CDR1 is SNHLY, CDR2 FYNNEI. Germline trimming cut 6 bases from V and 10 bases from J; bases unmatched to any gene: 12. The CDR3 here is CASREDGTGKIKLFF. Here the CDR3 DNA reads TGTGCCAGCAGGGAGGACGGGACAGGGAAGATAAAACTGTTTTTT.

This clonotype was observed a few times. V is TRBV5-4 and J is TRBJ2-7; weak D call: TRBD2 (6 bases). Germline CDR1 and CDR2: SGHNT and YYREEE (reference sequence). CDR3 length equals 13 residues. V lost 1 base and J 4 bases, leaving 9 bases between the germline ends. Here the CDR3 reads CASSLPSGYEQYF. CDR3 bases: TGTGCCAGCAGCTTGCCCAGCGGGTACGAGCAGTACTTC.

This sequence joins TRBV4-1 and TRBJ1-4; possible D gene TRBD1, 6 bases. Germline lookup yields CDR1 MGHRA and CDR2 YSYEKL. This CDR3 spans 16 amino acids. V gave up 5 bases and J gave up 8 bases, with 21 bases separating them. CDR3 region: CASSFRPGASWEKLFF. DNA for the CDR3: TGCGCCAGCAGCTTCCGCCCAGGGGCGAGCTGGGAAAAACTGTTTTTT.

The J gene is TRBJ1-2, the V gene TRBV6-5; 8 nucleotides align to TRBD1. Trimming cost V 5 bases and J 8 bases; bases outside gene matches: 16. Germline lookup yields CDR1 MNHEY and CDR2 SVGAGI. The CDR3 has 16 residues. In DNA, the CDR3 is TGTGCCAGCAGTCGACTCCGGGACAGGCTTGGTTGGGGCTACACCTTC. This codes for CASSRLRDRLGWGYTF.